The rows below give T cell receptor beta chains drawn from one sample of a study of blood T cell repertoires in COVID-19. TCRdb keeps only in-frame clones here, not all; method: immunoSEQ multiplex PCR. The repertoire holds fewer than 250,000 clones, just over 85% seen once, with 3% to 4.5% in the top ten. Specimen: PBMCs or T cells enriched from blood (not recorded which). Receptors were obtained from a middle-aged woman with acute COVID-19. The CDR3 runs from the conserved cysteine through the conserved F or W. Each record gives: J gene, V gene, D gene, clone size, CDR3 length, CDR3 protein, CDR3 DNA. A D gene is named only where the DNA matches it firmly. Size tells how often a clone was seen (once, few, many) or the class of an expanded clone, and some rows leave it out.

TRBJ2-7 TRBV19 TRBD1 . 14 CASRVDRGHNEQYF TGTGCCAGTAGGGTAGACAGGGGTCACAACGAGCAGTACTTC
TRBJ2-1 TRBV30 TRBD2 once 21 CAWSSKHGSTSGWSSYNEQFF TGTGCCTGGAGCTCAAAACATGGGAGTACTAGCGGATGGAGCTCCTACAATGAGCAGTTCTTC
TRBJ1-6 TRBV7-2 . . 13 CASSREVQSPLHF TGTGCCAGCAGCCGTGAAGTACAATCACCCCTCCACTTT
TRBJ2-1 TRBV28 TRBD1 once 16 CASSPHWTGASNEQFF TGTGCCAGCAGCCCCCATTGGACAGGAGCCTCCAATGAGCAGTTCTTC
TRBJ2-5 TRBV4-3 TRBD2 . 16 CASSQDIGSGEETQYF TGCGCCAGCAGCCAAGATATCGGGAGCGGGGAAGAGACCCAGTACTTC
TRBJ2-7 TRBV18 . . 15 CASSPPGVNSYEQYF TGTGCCAGCTCACCACCTGGAGTTAACTCCTACGAGCAGTACTTC
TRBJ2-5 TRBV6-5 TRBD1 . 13 CASTLDREETQYF TGTGCCAGCACTCTCGACAGGGAAGAGACCCAGTACTTC
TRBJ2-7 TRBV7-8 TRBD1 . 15 CASTLDRGDSYEQYF TGTGCCAGCACCCTCGACAGGGGCGACTCCTACGAGCAGTACTTC
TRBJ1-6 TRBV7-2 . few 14 CASRPGQHNSPLHF TGTGCCAGCCGCCCTGGACAGCATAATTCACCCCTCCACTTT
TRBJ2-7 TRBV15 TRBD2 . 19 CATSRDPLAGVGDFGEQYF TGTGCCACCAGCAGAGATCCCCTAGCGGGAGTAGGCGATTTCGGAGAGCAGTACTTC
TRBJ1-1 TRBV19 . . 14 CASSIGGRSREAFF TGTGCCAGTAGTATAGGGGGCAGGTCCCGTGAAGCTTTCTTT
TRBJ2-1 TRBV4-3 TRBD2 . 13 CASSQDLAEEQFF TGCGCCAGCAGCCAAGATCTAGCGGAGGAGCAGTTCTTC
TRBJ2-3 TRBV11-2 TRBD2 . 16 CASSLDLAGGPVTQYF TGTGCCAGCAGCTTAGATCTAGCGGGAGGGCCTGTTACGCAGTATTTT
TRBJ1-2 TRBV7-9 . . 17 CASSLAAGDNRWDGYTF TGTGCCAGCAGCTTAGCAGCGGGGGACAACCGATGGGATGGCTACACCTTC
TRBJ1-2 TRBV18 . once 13 CASSPQGNDGYTF TGTGCCAGCTCACCTCAGGGGAATGATGGCTACACCTTC
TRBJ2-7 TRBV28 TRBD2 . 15 CASSPPGGGVYEQYF TGTGCCAGCAGTCCCCCGGGGGGTGGTGTTTACGAGCAGTACTTC
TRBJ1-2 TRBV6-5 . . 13 CASSIGGGGGYTF TGTGCCAGCAGTATCGGGGGGGGAGGTGGCTACACCTTC
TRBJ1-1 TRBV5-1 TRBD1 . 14 CASSLQGGNTEAFF TGCGCCAGCAGCTTACAGGGGGGGAACACTGAAGCTTTCTTT
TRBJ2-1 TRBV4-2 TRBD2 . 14 CASSRMTSDAEQFF TGTGCCAGCAGCCGGATGACTAGCGACGCTGAGCAGTTCTTC
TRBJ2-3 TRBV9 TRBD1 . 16 CASSVGRGLNTDTQYF TGTGCCAGCAGCGTAGGCAGGGGGCTCAACACAGATACGCAGTATTTT
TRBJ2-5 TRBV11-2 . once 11 CASSSKETQYF TGTGCCAGCAGCTCTAAAGAGACCCAGTACTTC
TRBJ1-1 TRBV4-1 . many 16 CASSQERGIGDTEAFF TGCGCCAGCAGCCAAGAAAGGGGGATTGGGGACACTGAAGCTTTCTTT
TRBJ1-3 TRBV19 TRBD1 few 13 CATGQGRGNTIYF TGTGCCACCGGACAGGGGCGAGGAAACACCATATATTTT
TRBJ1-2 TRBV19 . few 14 CASSIAWTDYGYTF TGTGCCAGTAGTATAGCTTGGACAGACTATGGCTACACCTTC
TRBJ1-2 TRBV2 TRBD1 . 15 CASSVRVGQDYGYTF TGTGCCAGCAGTGTAAGGGTGGGACAGGACTATGGCTACACCTTC
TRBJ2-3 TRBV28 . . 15 CASSFGGSRTDTQYF TGTGCCAGCAGTTTTGGGGGGAGTCGGACAGATACGCAGTATTTT
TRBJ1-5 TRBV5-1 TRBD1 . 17 CASSPGTGSYGNQPQHF TGCGCCAGCAGCCCCGGGACAGGGTCATATGGCAATCAGCCCCAGCATTTT
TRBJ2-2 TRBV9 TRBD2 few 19 CASSRKPGLAGARTGELFF TGTGCCAGCAGTCGAAAGCCGGGACTAGCGGGAGCGAGAACCGGGGAGCTGTTTTTT
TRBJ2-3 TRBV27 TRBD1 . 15 CASSFTGAVGDTQYF TGTGCCAGCAGTTTTACAGGGGCAGTTGGAGATACGCAGTATTTT
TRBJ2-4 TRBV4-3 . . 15 CASSHSADGGNIQYF TGCGCCAGCAGCCATTCCGCAGACGGGGGAAACATTCAGTACTTC
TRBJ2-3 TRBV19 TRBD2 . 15 CASSLTSSRTDTQYF TGTGCCAGTAGCCTGACTAGCTCGCGCACAGATACGCAGTATTTT
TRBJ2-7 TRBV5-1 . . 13 CASSSMQGGEQYF TGCGCCAGCAGCTCGATGCAGGGAGGCGAGCAGTACTTC
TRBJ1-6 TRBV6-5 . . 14 CASSLLDTNSPLHF TGTGCCAGCAGTCTATTGGACACGAATTCACCCCTCCACTTT
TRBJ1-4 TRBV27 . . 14 CASSFWPTNEKLFF TGTGCCAGCAGTTTTTGGCCGACTAATGAAAAACTGTTTTTT
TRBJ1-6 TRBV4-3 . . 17 CASSQGTANSYNSPLHF TGCGCCAGCAGCCAAGGGACAGCAAACTCCTATAATTCACCCCTCCACTTT
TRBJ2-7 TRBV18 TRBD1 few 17 CASSPANRDRGSYEQYF TGTGCCAGCTCACCGGCGAACAGGGACAGGGGTTCGTACGAGCAGTACTTC
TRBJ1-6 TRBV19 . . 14 CASGLGTGNSPLHF TGTGCCAGCGGACTGGGAACTGGTAATTCACCCCTCCACTTT
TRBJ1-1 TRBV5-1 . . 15 CASSLGQGWDTEAFF TGCGCCAGCAGCTTGGGTCAGGGTTGGGACACTGAAGCTTTCTTT
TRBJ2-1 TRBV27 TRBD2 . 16 CASSLPGTSGYNEQFF TGTGCCAGCAGTTTACCCGGGACTAGCGGCTACAATGAGCAGTTCTTC
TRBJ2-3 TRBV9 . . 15 CASSNHPGEGDTQYF TGTGCCAGCAGCAACCACCCGGGGGAAGGGGATACGCAGTATTTT
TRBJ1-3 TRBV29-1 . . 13 CSADRLSGNTIYF TGCAGCGCCGACAGGTTATCTGGAAACACCATATATTTT
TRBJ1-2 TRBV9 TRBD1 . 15 CASSVDPWTGNGYTF TGTGCCAGCAGCGTAGACCCCTGGACAGGGAACGGCTACACCTTC
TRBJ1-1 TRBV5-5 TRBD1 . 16 CASSLRDRGSNTEAFF TGTGCCAGCAGCTTGCGGGACAGGGGGAGCAACACTGAAGCTTTCTTT